The 13 T cell receptor beta chains reported below all come from one sample, sequenced in a study of blood T cell repertoires in COVID-19. This table comes from immunoSEQ multiplex PCR, and its TCRdb copy is limited to in-frame clones, with some not included. The repertoire holds about 480,000 clones, with around 89% as singletons. Sequenced sample: PBMCs or T cells enriched from blood (not recorded which). The source is a woman aged 40 to 50 who had recovered from COVID-19.

The J gene is TRBJ1-6, the V gene TRBV18; TRBD1 matches at 7 bases. CDR1 is KGHSH, CDR2 LQKENI, per germline. After removal of 3 bases from V and 11 bases from J, the junction contained 10 bases not matched to a gene. The CDR3 has 15 amino acids. CDR3 amino acids: CASSPSGQVNTPLHF. The CDR3 DNA sequence: TGTGCCAGCTCACCCTCAGGACAGGTCAACACACCCCTCCACTTT.

The genes are TRBV5-4 and TRBJ1-3; D possibly corresponds to TRBD1 (6 bases). The V gene lost 5 bases and the J gene lost 0 bases, with 6 bases spanning the gap. The CDR3 extends over 13 amino acids. Germline CDR1 reads SGHNT; CDR2 reads YYREEE (reference sequence). The CDR3 DNA reads TGTGCCAGCAGACAGGGCTCTGGAAACACCATATATTTT. It is translated as CASRQGSGNTIYF.

As concerns this clone: Other DNA sequences in this sample translate to the same CDR3. V gene TRBV7-2 combines with J gene TRBJ2-3; 10 positions agree with TRBD2. CDR3 length: 15 residues. Germline V gives CDR1 SGHTA, CDR2 FQGNSA. Trimming removed 5 bases from V and 1 base from J; junction bases left unmatched: 3. DNA of the CDR3: TGTGCCAGCAGCCTCCTAGCGGGGGGCACAGATACGCAGTATTTT. The encoded protein is CASSLLAGGTDTQYF.

This chain links TRBV15 with TRBJ2-5, with D maybe TRBD1 (6 bases). The CDR3 loop spans 14 amino acids. CDR1 and CDR2 from the germline V gene are LNHNV and YYDKDF (reference sequence). Trimming removed 0 bases from V and 6 bases from J, with 11 bases in between. CDR3 sequence: CATSREQGFKTQYF. The CDR3 DNA reads as TGTGCCACCAGCAGAGAGCAGGGGTTCAAGACCCAGTACTTC.

This rearrangement joins TRBV6-2 or TRBV6-3 to TRBJ1-1; 7 bases are a match to TRBD1. The V gene end was trimmed by 5 bases and the J gene end by 7 bases; junction bases not matched to a gene: 4. The CDR3 extends over 12 amino acids. CDR1 and CDR2 from the germline V gene are MNHEY and SVGEGT. The CDR3 DNA reads as TGTGCCAGCAGTCGGGGACAGATTGAAGCTTTCTTT. Its translation is CASSRGQIEAFF.

This clone was seen a few times. This sequence joins TRBV6-5 and TRBJ1-5; D uncertain. From germline, CDR1 is MNHEY and CDR2 SVGAGI. V was pared by 6 bases and J by 5 bases, with 8 bases between. CDR3 length: 12 amino acids. Here the CDR3 reads CASRQTDQPQHF. The DNA of the CDR3 is TGTGCCAGCAGACAAACAGATCAGCCCCAGCATTTT.

This rearrangement joins TRBV15 to TRBJ1-1; D not certain. The germline gives CDR1 LNHNV, CDR2 YYDKDF (reference sequence). The CDR3 length is 13 residues. The V end was cut by 1 base, the J end by 6 bases, with 9 bases between. CDR3 DNA: TGTGCCACCAGCAGAGGGGAGAAGGCTGAAGCTTTCTTT. Protein product: CATSRGEKAEAFF.

V gene TRBV9 combines with J gene TRBJ1-3, with D unresolved. The CDR3 runs to 12 residues. Germline V gives CDR1 SGDLS, CDR2 YYNGEE. Trimming cost V 4 bases and J 9 bases, with 11 bases left between them. CDR3 region: CASSSSGITIYF. The CDR3 nucleotides are TGTGCCAGCAGCAGCTCCGGTATCACCATATATTTT.

The chain carries TRBV9 and TRBJ1-2, with 9 bases aligning to TRBD1. V was pared by 1 base and J by 2 bases, with 3 bases of the junction left unmatched. The germline CDR1 and CDR2 sequences are SGDLS and YYNGEE. This CDR3 spans 15 amino acids. CDR3 sequence reads: CASSVYDRGNYGYTF. CDR3 in DNA: TGTGCCAGCAGCGTATATGACAGGGGGAACTATGGCTACACCTTC.

The chain uses TRBV15 and TRBJ2-7; TRBD1 matches 9 bases. The germline V gene encodes CDR1 LNHNV and CDR2 YYDKDF (reference sequence). This CDR3 has 15 residues. The V segment lost 0 bases and the J segment 3 bases; nucleotides outside the gene matches: 3. The CDR3 DNA reads as TGTGCCACCAGCAGAGACCGGGACAGGGTCTACGAGCAGTACTTC. Translated: CATSRDRDRVYEQYF.

The chain recombines TRBV5-6 with TRBJ1-4; maybe TRBD1 (6 bases). The CDR3 is made up of 14 amino acids. The V gene's germline CDR1 is SGHDT and CDR2 YYEEEE. With 4 bases removed from V and 5 bases from J, the gap between germline ends came to 12 bases. The CDR3 coding sequence is TGTGCCAGCAGCCTGACAGGTCTCAATGAAAAACTGTTTTTT. It specifies CASSLTGLNEKLFF.

A word on this clone: The identical CDR3 is also encoded by other nucleotide sequences in the sample. For the CDR3, the DNA is TGTGCCACCAGTGACCCCCGACTAGCGGGAGAAGAGACCCAGTACTTC. Residues: CATSDPRLAGEETQYF. The V call is TRBV24-1, the J call TRBJ2-5, with 12 bases identical to TRBD2. V lost 4 bases, J lost 3 bases, and 5 bases stayed unmatched. Germline V gives CDR1 KGHDR, CDR2 SFDVKD. This CDR3 comprises 16 residues.

The genes are TRBV7-9 and TRBJ1-5; D call uncertain. V lost 7 bases and J lost 1, with 11 bases in between. The CDR3 sequence is 14 residues long. Germline-derived CDR1 and CDR2 are SEHNR and FQNEAQ (reference sequence). The CDR3 DNA follows: TGTGCCAGCACCAGAGGAGGGAGCAATCAGCCCCAGCATTTT. Its protein product is CASTRGGSNQPQHF. The variable domain in full, completed from reference TRBV7-9 and TRBJ1-5, reads DTGVSQNPRHKITKRGQNVTFRCDPISEHNRLYWYRQTLGQGPEFLTYFQNEAQLEKSRLLSDRFSAERPKGSFSTLEIQRTEQGDSAMYLCASTRGGSNQPQHFGDGTRLSIL.